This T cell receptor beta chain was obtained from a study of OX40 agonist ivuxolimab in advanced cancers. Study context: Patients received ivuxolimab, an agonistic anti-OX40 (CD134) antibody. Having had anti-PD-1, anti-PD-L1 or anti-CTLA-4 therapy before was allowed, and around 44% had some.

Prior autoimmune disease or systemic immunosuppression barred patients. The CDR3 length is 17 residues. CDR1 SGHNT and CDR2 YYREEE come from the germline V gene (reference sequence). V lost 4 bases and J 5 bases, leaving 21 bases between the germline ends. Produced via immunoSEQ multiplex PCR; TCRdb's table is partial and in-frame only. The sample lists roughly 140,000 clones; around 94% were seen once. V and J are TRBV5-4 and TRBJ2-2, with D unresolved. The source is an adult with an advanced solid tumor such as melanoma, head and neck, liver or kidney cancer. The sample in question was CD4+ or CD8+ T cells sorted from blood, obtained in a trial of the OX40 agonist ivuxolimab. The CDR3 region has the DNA TGTGCCAGCAGCCGCCCGGGTGGGATGTTGGGGACCGGGGAGCTGTTTTTT. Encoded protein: CASSRPGGMLGTGELFF.